The clone carrying this TCR beta chain was recorded a few times. Antigen: not known. This entry comes from a study of T-cell memory formation after mild COVID-19. This CDR3 region has 16 residues. Germline-derived CDR1 and CDR2 are SGHRS and YFSETQ. The V segment lost 0 bases and the J segment 3 bases; nucleotides outside the gene matches: 6. Findings and caveats of the study: Cross-reactive memory appears to have joined, as suggested by some responding clones showing up in pre-infection memory. Clones which contracted sat mainly in CM and EM if CD4+, and in EMRA if CD8+. Proof of SARS-CoV-2 specificity was absent for the second-wave clones that crested on day 37.

It was 5'RACE with constant-segment primers that produced the TCR alpha and TCR beta cDNA libraries, which carried sample barcodes and UMIs. In TCRdb, the 5' RACE reads were re-called with MiXCR into one record per CDR3 protein. The sample holds about 82,000 distinct CDR3 sequences; roughly 13% are singletons and the top ten take 35% to 50%. Sequenced input: PBMCs or a T cell subset sorted from them (not recorded which). V is TRBV5-1 and J is TRBJ2-7; 10 nucleotides match TRBD2. This TCR was recovered from a young man who had mild COVID-19 (a few samples of this study predate the infection). Cell type and time point are not known. This CDR3 reads CASSLADIAGGYEQYF. Here the CDR3 DNA reads TGCGCCAGCAGCTTGGCCGATATAGCGGGGGGCTACGAGCAGTACTTC.